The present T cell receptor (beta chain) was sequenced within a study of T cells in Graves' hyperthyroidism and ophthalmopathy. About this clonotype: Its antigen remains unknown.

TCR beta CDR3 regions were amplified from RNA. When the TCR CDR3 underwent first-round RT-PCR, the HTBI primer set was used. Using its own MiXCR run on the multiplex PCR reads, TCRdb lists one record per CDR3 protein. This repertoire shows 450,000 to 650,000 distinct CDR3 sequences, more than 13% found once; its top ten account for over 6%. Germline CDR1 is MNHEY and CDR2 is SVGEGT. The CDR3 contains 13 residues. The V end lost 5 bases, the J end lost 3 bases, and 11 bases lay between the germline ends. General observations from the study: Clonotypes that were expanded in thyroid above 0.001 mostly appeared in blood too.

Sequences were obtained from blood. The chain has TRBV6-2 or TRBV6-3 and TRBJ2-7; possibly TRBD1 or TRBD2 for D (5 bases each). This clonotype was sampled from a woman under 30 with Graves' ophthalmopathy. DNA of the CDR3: TGTGCCAGCAGTGGGACGGAAATCTACGAGCAGTACTTC. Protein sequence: CASSGTEIYEQYF.